This is a list of T cell receptor beta chains from one sample in a study of T cells after yellow fever vaccination. One entry per CDR3 protein, called by TCRdb with MiXCR from the 5' RACE reads. The sample lists 120,000 to 150,000 distinct CDR3 sequences, 7.7% occurring once. The source material was CD4+ T cells sorted from PBMCs, sampled 5 days after the yellow fever booster vaccination. These receptors were obtained from a man aged 30-40 years who received the YFV17D yellow fever vaccine. CDR3s include the opening cysteine and the closing phenylalanine or tryptophan. D genes are given only for firm matches. Clone size is stated in some rows and not others, as once, few, many or a class when expanded.

D | J | V | size | CDR3 | DNA
- | TRBJ1-2 | TRBV28 | many | CASSFVGPNYGYTF | TGTGCCAGCAGTTTCGTTGGGCCTAACTATGGCTACACCTTC
- | TRBJ1-5 | TRBV5-6 | many | CASSFAGASNQPQHF | TGTGCCAGCAGCTTCGCGGGGGCCAGCAATCAGCCCCAGCATTTT
- | TRBJ1-2 | TRBV6-5 | many | CASIPEFNYGYTF | TGTGCCAGCATCCCAGAGTTTAACTATGGCTACACCTTC
- | TRBJ2-7 | TRBV20-1 | many | CSAQTRPGAYEQYF | TGCAGTGCTCAGACTAGGCCGGGGGCCTACGAGCAGTACTTC
TRBD1 | TRBJ2-1 | TRBV5-6 | many | CASSPSPGTGSHNEQFF | TGTGCCAGCAGCCCTAGTCCCGGGACAGGGTCCCACAATGAGCAGTTCTTC
- | TRBJ1-6 | TRBV15 | - | CATSRAGPSPLHF | TGTGCCACCAGCAGAGCCGGCCCTTCACCCCTCCACTTT
- | TRBJ2-6 | TRBV28 | many | CASARLANVLTF | TGTGCCAGTGCGCGGCTGGCCAACGTCCTGACTTTC
- | TRBJ2-2 | TRBV4-3 | many | CASSQVGVTGELFF | TGCGCCAGCAGCCAAGTCGGGGTCACCGGGGAGCTGTTTTTT
TRBD2 | TRBJ2-3 | TRBV4-3 | many | CASSPGLDFTDTQYF | TGCGCCAGCAGCCCCGGACTAGACTTCACAGATACGCAGTATTTT
- | TRBJ2-2 | TRBV18 | many | CASSPVQPGVTGELFF | TGTGCCAGCTCACCCGTCCAGCCAGGGGTAACCGGGGAGCTGTTTTTT
- | TRBJ2-3 | TRBV12-5 | many | CASGLREGDVDTQYF | TGTGCTAGTGGTTTACGGGAAGGGGACGTAGATACGCAGTATTTT
TRBD2 | TRBJ2-6 | TRBV6-5 | many | CASSNGGTGANVLTF | TGTGCCAGCAGTAACGGGGGGACTGGGGCCAACGTCCTGACTTTC
- | TRBJ1-5 | TRBV6-2/TRBV6-3 | many | CASSYSGAKSNQPQHF | TGTGCCAGCAGTTACTCGGGGGCAAAGAGCAATCAGCCCCAGCATTTT
- | TRBJ1-5 | TRBV7-2 | - | CASSPGQNQPQHF | TGTGCCAGCAGCCCCGGACAGAATCAGCCCCAGCATTTT
TRBD2 | TRBJ2-1 | TRBV12-3/TRBV12-4 | many | CASSQGLDGEQFF | TGTGCCAGCAGCCAGGGACTAGACGGTGAGCAGTTCTTC
- | TRBJ1-5 | TRBV20-1 | many | CSASMGEGNQPQHF | TGCAGTGCTAGTATGGGGGAGGGCAATCAGCCCCAGCATTTT
- | TRBJ2-2 | TRBV5-4 | many | CASSSKGRMRVTGELFF | TGTGCCAGCAGCTCAAAGGGGAGGATGAGAGTAACCGGGGAGCTGTTTTTT
- | TRBJ2-1 | TRBV13 | - | CASSLALSRSEDNEQFF | TGTGCCAGCAGCTTAGCCCTCAGCCGTTCGGAGGACAATGAGCAGTTCTTC
TRBD2 | TRBJ2-3 | TRBV19 | - | CASRKIAGKGTDTQYF | TGTGCCAGTAGAAAGATAGCGGGAAAGGGCACAGATACGCAGTATTTT
TRBD2 | TRBJ2-7 | TRBV6-2/TRBV6-3 | many | CASRPGLASSYEQYF | TGTGCCAGCAGGCCGGGACTAGCGAGCTCCTACGAGCAGTACTTC
- | TRBJ2-3 | TRBV10-3 | - | CAIGDTTSTDTQYF | TGTGCCATCGGGGACACCACTAGCACAGATACGCAGTATTTT
- | TRBJ2-3 | TRBV21-1 | many | CASSKKSGGIAEAGDTQYF | TGTGCCAGCAGCAAAAAAAGTGGGGGGATAGCGGAGGCAGGAGATACGCAGTATTTT
TRBD1 | TRBJ2-5 | TRBV10-2 | many | CASCLQQGAGETQYF | TGCGCCAGCTGCCTTCAACAGGGGGCGGGTGAGACCCAGTACTTC
- | TRBJ2-2 | TRBV20-1 | few | CSAREPNRGRGTGELFF | TGCAGTGCTAGAGAGCCTAACAGGGGGAGGGGCACCGGGGAGCTGTTTTTT
TRBD1 | TRBJ2-7 | TRBV7-8 | many | CASSQSTGIYEQYF | TGTGCCAGCAGCCAATCGACAGGGATCTACGAGCAGTACTTC
TRBD1 | TRBJ1-1 | TRBV7-9 | many | CASSLQGGGKTEAFF | TGTGCCAGCAGCTTGCAGGGGGGCGGAAAAACTGAAGCTTTCTTT
TRBD2 | TRBJ2-7 | TRBV29-1 | few | CSVGGGWGEQYF | TGCAGCGTCGGCGGGGGGTGGGGCGAGCAGTACTTC
- | TRBJ2-1 | TRBV15 | many | CATSRPGLGGSSYNEQFF | TGTGCCACCAGCAGACCCGGGCTTGGTGGGAGCTCCTACAATGAGCAGTTCTTC